This TCR beta chain was recorded in a study of long-term antiretroviral therapy in people with HIV. Sequencing used immunoSEQ v3.0 at survey level. The study targeted 40,000-50,000 T-cell genomes per sample in sequencing. TCRdb keeps only in-frame clones here, not all; method: immunoSEQ multiplex PCR. Found here are around 20,000 clones, 79% of them singletons; the top ten hold around 6%. Germline CDR1 MNHEY, CDR2 SVGAGI. V was clipped by 7 bases and J by 1 base; unmatched bases: 3. The CDR3 loop spans 14 amino acids. Sequenced here: unsorted PBMCs, sampled at the start of antiretroviral therapy, before treatment. The chain links TRBV6-5 to TRBJ2-2; 7 bases map to TRBD1. This receptor was identified in a man aged 18 to 30 with HIV. CDR3 sequence (DNA): TGTGCCAGCACTAGGACAGGGAACACCGGGGAGCTGTTTTTT. Its protein is CASTRTGNTGELFF.